This TCR beta chain was sequenced during a study of metastatic and nonmetastatic thyroid tumors. Thyroid surgery took place with no prior treatment in any patient. TCRdb re-called clones from the PCR reads using MiXCR. Among 26,000 or so clones, approximately 3.7% were seen once, and the ten largest hold around 2.9%. With 6 bases clipped from V and 5 bases from J, the junction kept 18 bases outside the gene matches. The CDR3 runs to 17 residues. CDR1 MDHEN and CDR2 SYDVKM come from the germline V gene. The gene calls are TRBV28 and TRBJ2-5; TRBD2 matches 7 bases. Sequenced input: blood. The sequence was collected from a male donor with papillary thyroid cancer or a benign thyroid nodule (not recorded which). Some clones in this sample may be carry-over from other donors' samples. CDR3 DNA: TGTGCCAGCAGACCCACTAGCGTGGCCTGGAAGGGGGAGACCCAGTACTTC. It is translated as CASRPTSVAWKGETQYF.